Listed below are T cell receptor beta chains from one sample, sequenced in a study of cytomegalovirus exposure and HLA in healthy donors. The data were produced by immunoSEQ multiplex PCR, yet TCRdb's version contains in-frame clones alone and is incomplete. The table records over 120,000 clones, just under 85% of them present only once. Sequencing was done on a sample of PBMCs. The receptors stem from a man aged 30 to 39 in good health and CMV-seropositive. CDR3s include the opening cysteine and the closing phenylalanine or tryptophan. A D gene is named only where the DNA matches it firmly. Where a row states a size, it is once, few, many or the class of an expanded clone; other rows omit it.

D: TRBD1; J: TRBJ1-6; V: TRBV6-1; size: once; DNA: TGTGCCAGCAGTGCCAGACAGGGGGATAATTCACCCCTCCACTTT; CDR3: CASSARQGDNSPLHF
D: NA; J: TRBJ2-3; V: TRBV29-1; size: NA; DNA: TGCAGCGTTGATTGGACCCCAAGTCATGGGGGGTCAGGTACGCAGTATTTT; CDR3: CSVDWTPSHGGSGTQYF
D: TRBD2; J: TRBJ2-3; V: TRBV27; size: NA; DNA: TGTGCCAGCAGCCCGTCTAGCGGGGGGCCCGTAGATACGCAGTATTTT; CDR3: CASSPSSGGPVDTQYF
D: TRBD1; J: TRBJ1-5; V: TRBV7-4; size: NA; DNA: TGTGCCAGCAGCAACCGGACAGGGTTCGGCAATCAGCCCCAGCATTTT; CDR3: CASSNRTGFGNQPQHF
D: TRBD1; J: TRBJ2-2; V: TRBV7-2; size: NA; DNA: TGTGCCAGCAGCTCATATTTTCCAGGGGGCCCGAACACCGGGGAGCTGTTTTTT; CDR3: CASSSYFPGGPNTGELFF
D: NA; J: TRBJ1-4; V: TRBV28; size: NA; DNA: TGTGCCAGCAGCAGGAACCCACACCTCGAAAAACTGTTTTTT; CDR3: CASSRNPHLEKLFF
D: TRBD2; J: TRBJ2-3; V: TRBV5-4; size: NA; DNA: TGTGCCAGCAGCTTGGCCCCACTAGCGGGAACAGATACGCAGTATTTT; CDR3: CASSLAPLAGTDTQYF
D: TRBD1; J: TRBJ2-7; V: TRBV27; size: NA; DNA: TGTGCCAGCAGTACGTACGGGACAGGGGTCTACGAGCAGTACTTC; CDR3: CASSTYGTGVYEQYF
D: TRBD2; J: TRBJ2-3; V: TRBV5-6; size: NA; DNA: TGTGCCAGCAGCCGCAGAGCGGGAGGGGGCCCAGATACGCAGTATTTT; CDR3: CASSRRAGGGPDTQYF
D: TRBD2; J: TRBJ2-1; V: TRBV11-2; size: NA; DNA: TGTGCCAGCAGCCCCCTAGCGGGGCCTTACAATGAGCAGTTCTTC; CDR3: CASSPLAGPYNEQFF
D: NA; J: TRBJ2-1; V: TRBV7-3; size: NA; DNA: TGTGCCAGCAGCTCCCTGGGAGTAGAGCAGTTCTTC; CDR3: CASSSLGVEQFF
D: NA; J: TRBJ2-7; V: TRBV7-8; size: NA; DNA: TGTGCCAGCAGCCTCCGCGGGGTTGGGGTGGGGTTACAGTACTTC; CDR3: CASSLRGVGVGLQYF
D: NA; J: TRBJ1-5; V: TRBV10-1; size: NA; DNA: TGCGCCAGCATAACTTGGGGCAGGATTACTATTCTTAGCAATCAGCCCCAGCATTTT; CDR3: CASITWGRITILSNQPQHF
D: TRBD1; J: TRBJ1-6; V: TRBV7-2; size: few; DNA: TGTGCCAGCACAACAGGGGGCGTGAATTCACCCCTCCACTTT; CDR3: CASTTGGVNSPLHF
D: TRBD2; J: TRBJ2-1; V: TRBV7-6; size: NA; DNA: TGTGCCAGCAGCCTAGGACTAGCGGACAACAATGAGCAGTTCTTC; CDR3: CASSLGLADNNEQFF
D: NA; J: TRBJ2-1; V: TRBV7-9; size: NA; DNA: TGTGCCAGCGGGATGACTAGGGCAGCTTACAATGAGCAGTTCTTC; CDR3: CASGMTRAAYNEQFF
D: NA; J: TRBJ2-2; V: TRBV7-8; size: NA; DNA: TGTGCCAACTTGGAGCGTCTCACCGGGGAGCTGTTTTTT; CDR3: CANLERLTGELFF
D: TRBD2; J: TRBJ2-5; V: TRBV19; size: NA; DNA: TGTGCCAGTAGGCTAGCGGGAGCGGAGACCCAGTACTTC; CDR3: CASRLAGAETQYF
D: TRBD1; J: TRBJ2-7; V: TRBV28; size: NA; DNA: TGTGCCAGCAGTTTTGGGGACAGGGGGTCCTACGAGCAGTACTTC; CDR3: CASSFGDRGSYEQYF
D: NA; J: TRBJ1-2; V: TRBV2; size: NA; DNA: TGTGCCAGCCAAGGAGGCAGGACCGCGCTAAGAGGCTACACCTTC; CDR3: CASQGGRTALRGYTF
D: TRBD2; J: TRBJ2-7; V: TRBV6-1; size: NA; DNA: TGTGCCAGCAGTGGTTGGACTAGCGGGTCCTACGAGCAGTACTTC; CDR3: CASSGWTSGSYEQYF
D: NA; J: TRBJ1-2; V: TRBV11-3; size: NA; DNA: TGTGCCAGCAGCGCCGACAGTAACTATGGCTACACCTTC; CDR3: CASSADSNYGYTF
D: TRBD2; J: TRBJ2-3; V: TRBV7-2; size: NA; DNA: TGTGCCAGCTCCGGGGGGGGGAGCACAGATACGCAGTATTTT; CDR3: CASSGGGSTDTQYF